One sample yielded the 19 T cell receptor beta chains listed below, sequenced in a study of blood T cell repertoires in COVID-19. Repertoires were generated with immunoSEQ multiplex PCR, while TCRdb's copy carries only in-frame clones and drops some. Altogether around 130,000 clones are present, around four fifths being singletons, with the ten largest covering about 18%. The sequenced material came from peripheral blood. The receptors were gathered from a man of 80 years or more with acute or convalescent COVID-19.

A few counts support this clone. CDR3 sequence reads: CASSLAGQSNNEQFF. CDR3 nucleotide sequence: TGCGCCAGCAGCTTGGCAGGGCAAAGTAACAATGAGCAGTTCTTC. J is TRBJ2-1 and V is TRBV5-1; tentative D call: TRBD1 (5 bases). The CDR3 extends over 15 amino acids. Looked up from germline, CDR1 is SGHRS and CDR2 is YFSETQ. The V gene lost 0 bases and the J gene lost 5 bases, with 12 bases spanning the gap.

The chain recombines TRBV6-2 or TRBV6-3 with TRBJ1-1; D uncertain. V was clipped by 4 bases and J by 6 bases, with 12 bases between them. There are 13 residues in the CDR3. Germline assignment: CDR1 MNHEY and CDR2 SVGEGT. CDR3 region: CASSFPPLAEAFF. The CDR3 DNA reads TGTGCCAGCAGTTTCCCCCCCCTCGCTGAAGCTTTCTTT.

The gene calls are TRBV10-2 and TRBJ2-2; D might be TRBD2 (6 bases). CDR3 length: 15 amino acids. Germline CDR1 WSHSY, CDR2 SAAADI. The V and J ends lost 8 bases and 0 bases respectively, with 13 bases between them. The CDR3 reads CASRPGGANTGELFF. In nucleotides, the CDR3 is TGCGCCAGCCGCCCCGGGGGAGCGAACACCGGGGAGCTGTTTTTT.

The gene calls are TRBV18 and TRBJ1-5, with 10 bases identical to TRBD1. The germline gives CDR1 KGHSH, CDR2 LQKENI. The length of the CDR3 is 16 residues. V was clipped by 0 bases and J by 11 bases; unmatched bases: 10. The CDR3 DNA reads TGTGCCAGCTCACCACCTGGACAGGGGGGAACGGGGACCCAGCATTTT. Amino acids: CASSPPGQGGTGTQHF.

This chain uses TRBV2 with TRBJ2-3; 8 bases fit TRBD1. Germline CDR1 and CDR2: SNHLY and FYNNEI. This CDR3 is built from 13 residues. V shed 8 bases, J shed 4 bases, and the junction held 5 bases outside the gene matches. DNA of the CDR3: TGTGCCAGCTACAGGGGGTCGGCAGATACGCAGTATTTT. This encodes CASYRGSADTQYF.

This chain joins TRBV19 and TRBJ1-3; D perhaps matches TRBD1 (5 bases). The CDR3 length is 15 residues. V was trimmed by 6 bases and J by 0 bases, leaving 12 bases between them. The germline V gene has CDR1 LNHDA and CDR2 SQIVND (reference sequence). CDR3 sequence reads: CASSLGGYSGNTIYF. The CDR3 DNA is TGTGCCAGTAGCCTCGGGGGTTACTCTGGAAACACCATATATTTT.

This chain uses TRBV5-1 with TRBJ1-3; TRBD1 is a possible D gene (6 bases). Germline CDR1 SGHRS, CDR2 YFSETQ. V lost 0 bases and J 7 bases, leaving 11 bases between the germline ends. This CDR3 region has 14 residues. In DNA form, the CDR3 reads TGCGCCAGCAGCTTGGGGCAGGGGTGGAACACCATATATTTT. Translated: CASSLGQGWNTIYF. The full variable domain, in which reference TRBV5-1 and TRBJ1-3 provide the parts outside the CDR3, is KAGVTQTPRYLIKTRGQQVTLSCSPISGHRSVSWYQQTPGQGLQFLFEYFSETQRNKGNFPGRFSGRQFSNSRSEMNVSTLELGDSALYLCASSLGQGWNTIYFGEGSWLTVV.

The V and J genes are TRBV10-3 and TRBJ1-5, with a tentative D call TRBD1 (6 bases). Germline values: CDR1 ENHRY, CDR2 SYGVKD. The CDR3 has 14 amino acids. V lost 10 bases and J lost 0, with 13 bases in between. The CDR3 DNA is TGTGCCACCGTGGGGACAAATAGCAATCAGCCCCAGCATTTT. Protein: CATVGTNSNQPQHF.

This chain links TRBV6-5 with TRBJ1-3; tentative D call: TRBD1 (6 bases). Trimming pared 7 bases from V and 4 bases from J, leaving 14 bases between. Germline V CDR1 and CDR2: MNHEY, SVGAGI. The CDR3 sequence is 14 residues long. The CDR3 nucleotides are TGTGCCAGCATGCGAGGGGGGGACGGAAACACCATATATTTT. The encoded protein is CASMRGGDGNTIYF.

This clone showed up just once. This chain connects TRBV18 to TRBJ1-1, with D maybe TRBD1 (5 bases). Germline V gene lookup returns CDR1 KGHSH and CDR2 LQKENI. This CDR3 spans 15 amino acids. Trimming removed 0 bases from V and 3 bases from J, with 11 bases in between. CDR3 bases: TGTGCCAGCTCACCACCGTCAGGGCTCTACACTGAAGCTTTCTTT. Translated, it gives CASSPPSGLYTEAFF. Full variable domain (missing parts from reference TRBV18 and TRBJ1-1): NAGVMQNPRHLVRRRGQEARLRCSPMKGHSHVYWYRQLPEEGLKFMVYLQKENIIDESGMPKERFSAEFPKEGPSILRIQQVVRGDSAAYFCASSPPSGLYTEAFFGQGTRLTVV.

This clone is a singleton in its sample. The chain carries TRBV28 and TRBJ1-1; tentatively, D is TRBD1 (5 bases). Germline CDR1 is MDHEN and CDR2 is SYDVKM. The CDR3 totals 16 residues. V was trimmed by 6 bases and J by 5 bases, leaving 22 bases between them. CDR3 nucleotide sequence: TGTGCCAGCAGCAATCCCCGACGGGGGAAAAGGACTGAAGCTTTCTTT. Amino acids: CASSNPRRGKRTEAFF.

The rearrangement links TRBV7-8 to TRBJ2-3; possible D gene TRBD2, 6 bases. This CDR3 contains 14 residues. V lost 3 bases and J lost 5, with 12 bases in between. Germline lookup yields CDR1 SGHVS and CDR2 FQNEAQ. In nucleotides, the CDR3 is TGTGCCAGCAGCTTCCGGGGGATCGAAGATACGCAGTATTTT. Residues: CASSFRGIEDTQYF.

A remark on this clone: Other DNA sequences in the same sample also yield this CDR3. The chain is built from TRBV24-1 and TRBJ2-3; possible D gene TRBD1, 6 bases. Looked up from germline, CDR1 is KGHDR and CDR2 is SFDVKD. Between the trimmed V and J ends, which lost 5 bases and 0 bases, there was a span of 8 bases. The CDR3 has 14 residues. CDR3: CATSAQGSTDTQYF. The CDR3 bases are TGTGCCACCAGTGCCCAGGGGAGCACAGATACGCAGTATTTT.

In this sample, this clone turned up once. At the DNA level, this CDR3 is encoded by other sequences in the same sample as well. The chain has TRBV3-1 (or the pseudogene TRBV3-2) and TRBJ1-1; 8 nucleotides agree with TRBD1. The CDR3 is 14 amino acids. The junction had 1 base not matched to a gene; V was cut back by 4 bases and J by 0 bases. Germline CDR1 is LGHDT and CDR2 is YNNKEL (reference sequence). CDR3 residues: CASSLGQVNTEAFF. CDR3 bases: TGTGCCAGCAGCCTGGGACAGGTGAACACTGAAGCTTTCTTT.

The chain is built from TRBV5-1 and TRBJ1-5, with TRBD1 identical over 9 bases. This CDR3 has 15 residues. Losses at the gene ends were 0 bases for V and 4 bases for J; bases not matched to a gene: 2. CDR1 and CDR2 (germline): SGHRS, YFSETQ. CDR3 nucleotides: TGCGCCAGCAGCTTGGGGACAGGGGCAAATCAGCCCCAGCATTTT. Amino acids: CASSLGTGANQPQHF.

The chain joins TRBV5-6 to TRBJ2-3; 12 bases are a match to TRBD1. CDR3 length: 16 amino acids. CDR1 and CDR2 from the germline V gene are SGHDT and YYEEEE. V was pared by 0 bases and J by 5 bases, with 4 bases of the junction left unmatched. The CDR3 sequence is CASSLVGTGGLDTQYF. The CDR3 nucleotides read TGTGCCAGCAGCTTGGTCGGGACAGGGGGCCTAGATACGCAGTATTTT.

The chain is built from TRBV6-1 and TRBJ1-5, with D perhaps matching TRBD1 (5 bases). Trimming cost V 2 bases and J 7 bases, with 15 bases left between them. The CDR3 spans 15 residues. Germline lookup yields CDR1 MNHNS and CDR2 SASEGT. The CDR3 loop is CASSETPGLGQPQHF. The CDR3 nucleotides read TGTGCCAGCAGTGAAACACCGGGACTGGGGCAGCCCCAGCATTTT.

The gene calls are TRBV7-9 and TRBJ1-1; TRBD1 is a possible D gene (5 bases). The V end lost 7 bases, the J end lost 5 bases, and 23 bases lay between the germline ends. The length of the CDR3 is 16 residues. Germline CDR1 is SEHNR and CDR2 is FQNEAQ (reference sequence). Here the CDR3 DNA reads TGTGCCAGCAAGCAATTTGTAGTGACAGTTCAGACTGAAGCTTTCTTT. Translation gives CASKQFVVTVQTEAFF.

This clone was counted a few times. This chain uses TRBV7-9 with TRBJ1-1; D is uncertain. The V end lost 3 bases, the J end lost 6 bases, and 8 bases lay between the germline ends. The CDR3 extends over 12 amino acids. CDR1 and CDR2 from the germline V gene are SEHNR and FQNEAQ (reference sequence). CDR3 region: CASSLGSPEAFF. The DNA of the CDR3 is TGTGCCAGCAGCTTGGGCAGCCCTGAAGCTTTCTTT.